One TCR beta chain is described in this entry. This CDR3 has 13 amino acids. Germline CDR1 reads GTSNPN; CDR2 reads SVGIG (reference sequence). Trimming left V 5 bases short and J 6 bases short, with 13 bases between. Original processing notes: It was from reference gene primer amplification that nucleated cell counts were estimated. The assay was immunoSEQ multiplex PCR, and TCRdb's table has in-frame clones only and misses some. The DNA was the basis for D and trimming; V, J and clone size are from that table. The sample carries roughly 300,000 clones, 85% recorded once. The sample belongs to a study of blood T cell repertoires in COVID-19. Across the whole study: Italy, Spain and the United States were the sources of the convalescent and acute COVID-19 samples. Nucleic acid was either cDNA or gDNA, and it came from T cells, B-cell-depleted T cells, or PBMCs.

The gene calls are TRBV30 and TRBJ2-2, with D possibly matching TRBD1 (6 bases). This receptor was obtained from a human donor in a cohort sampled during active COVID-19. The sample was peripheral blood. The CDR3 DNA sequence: TGTGCCTGGGGGGACATCCTCGCCGGGGAGCTGTTTTTT. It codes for CAWGDILAGELFF. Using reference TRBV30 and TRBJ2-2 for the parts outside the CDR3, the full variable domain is SQTIHQWPATLVQPVGSPLSLECTVEGTSNPNLYWYRQAAGRGLQLLFYSVGIGQISSEVPQNLSASRPQDRQFILSSKKLLLSDSGFYLCAWGDILAGELFFGEGSRLTVL.